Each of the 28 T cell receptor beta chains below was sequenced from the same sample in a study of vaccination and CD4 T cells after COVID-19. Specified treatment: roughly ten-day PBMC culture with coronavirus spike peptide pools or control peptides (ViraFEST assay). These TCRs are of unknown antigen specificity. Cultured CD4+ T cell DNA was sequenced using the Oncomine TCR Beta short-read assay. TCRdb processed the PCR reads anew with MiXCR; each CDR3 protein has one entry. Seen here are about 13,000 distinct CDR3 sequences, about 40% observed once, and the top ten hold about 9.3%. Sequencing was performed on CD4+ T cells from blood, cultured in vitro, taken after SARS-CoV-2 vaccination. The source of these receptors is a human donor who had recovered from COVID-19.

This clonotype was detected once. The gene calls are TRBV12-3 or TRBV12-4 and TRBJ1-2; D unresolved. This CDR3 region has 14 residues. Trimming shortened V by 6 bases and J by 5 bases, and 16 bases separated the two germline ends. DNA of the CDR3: TGTGCCAGCAGGCCCTCCCCGTCCAGTTATGGCTACACCTTC. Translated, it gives CASRPSPSSYGYTF.

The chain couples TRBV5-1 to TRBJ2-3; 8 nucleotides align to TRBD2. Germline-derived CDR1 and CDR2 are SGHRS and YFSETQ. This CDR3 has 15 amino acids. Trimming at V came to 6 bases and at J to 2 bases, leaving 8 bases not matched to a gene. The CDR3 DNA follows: TGCGCCAGCACGGGGGGGGGCGCGTCCACAGATACGCAGTATTTT. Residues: CASTGGGASTDTQYF.

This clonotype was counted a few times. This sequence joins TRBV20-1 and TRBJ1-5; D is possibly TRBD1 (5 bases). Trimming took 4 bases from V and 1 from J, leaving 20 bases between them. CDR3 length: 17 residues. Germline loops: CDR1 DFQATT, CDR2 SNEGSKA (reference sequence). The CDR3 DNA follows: TGCAGTGCTACCGACGGGACGGGGATGTGGAGCAATCAGCCCCAGCATTTT. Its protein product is CSATDGTGMWSNQPQHF.

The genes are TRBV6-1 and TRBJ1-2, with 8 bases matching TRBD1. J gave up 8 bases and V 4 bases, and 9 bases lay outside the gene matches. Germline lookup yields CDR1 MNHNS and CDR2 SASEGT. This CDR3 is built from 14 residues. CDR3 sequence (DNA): TGTGCCAGCAGTGTGAGAGGACAGGGATACGGCTACACCTTC. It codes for CASSVRGQGYGYTF.

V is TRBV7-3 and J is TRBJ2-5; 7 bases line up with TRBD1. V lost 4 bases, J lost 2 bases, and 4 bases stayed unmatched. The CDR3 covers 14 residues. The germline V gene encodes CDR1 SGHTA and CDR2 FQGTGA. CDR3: CASSSQGQQETQYF. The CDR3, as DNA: TGTGCCAGCAGCTCACAGGGACAGCAAGAGACCCAGTACTTC.

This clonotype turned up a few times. DNA for the CDR3: TGTGCAAGTCGCCGCCCGTGCGGGACGGGAGGGCCCGCAGAGACCCAGTACTTC. Translated: CASRRPCGTGGPAETQYF. This chain links TRBV12-2 with TRBJ2-5; the table's D call TRBD2 went unverified against the DNA. TRBV12-2 represents a pseudogene. This CDR3 has 18 amino acids.

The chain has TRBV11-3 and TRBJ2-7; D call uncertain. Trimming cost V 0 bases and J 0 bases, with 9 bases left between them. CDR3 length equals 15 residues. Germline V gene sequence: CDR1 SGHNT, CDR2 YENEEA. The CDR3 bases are TGTGCCAGCAGCTTAGATCCAGTGTCCTCCTACGAGCAGTACTTC. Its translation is CASSLDPVSSYEQYF.

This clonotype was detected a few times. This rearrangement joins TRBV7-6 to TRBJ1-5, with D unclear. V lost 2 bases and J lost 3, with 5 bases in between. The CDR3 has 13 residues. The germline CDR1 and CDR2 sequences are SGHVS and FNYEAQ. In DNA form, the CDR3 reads TGTGCCAGCAGCTTAAGTGACAATCAGCCCCAGCATTTT. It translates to CASSLSDNQPQHF.

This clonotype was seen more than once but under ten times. The CDR3 sequence is CASSEWGENSPLHF. The CDR3 DNA reads as TGTGCCAGCAGTGAATGGGGCGAAAATTCACCCCTCCACTTT. The V gene is TRBV6-1, the J gene TRBJ1-6; possible D gene TRBD1, 5 bases. V lost 2 bases to trimming and J lost 7 bases, with 9 bases between them. Per germline, CDR1 MNHNS and CDR2 SASEGT. The CDR3 runs to 14 residues.

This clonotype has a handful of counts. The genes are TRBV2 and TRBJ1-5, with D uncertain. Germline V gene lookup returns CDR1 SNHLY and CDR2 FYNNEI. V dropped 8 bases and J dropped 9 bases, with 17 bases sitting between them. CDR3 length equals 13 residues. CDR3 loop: CASGPEEKRPQHF. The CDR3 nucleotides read TGTGCCAGCGGGCCAGAGGAAAAGAGGCCCCAGCATTTT. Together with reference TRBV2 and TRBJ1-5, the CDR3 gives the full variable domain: EPEVTQTPSHQVTQMGQEVILRCVPISNHLYFYWYRQILGQKVEFLVSFYNNEISEKSEIFDDQFSVERPDGSNFTLKIRSTKLEDSAMYFCASGPEEKRPQHFGDGTRLSIL.

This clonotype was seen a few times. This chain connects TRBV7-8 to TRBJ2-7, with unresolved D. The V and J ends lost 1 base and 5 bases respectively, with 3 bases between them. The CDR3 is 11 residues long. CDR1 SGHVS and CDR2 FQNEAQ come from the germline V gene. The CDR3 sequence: CASSLVHEQYF. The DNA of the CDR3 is TGTGCCAGCAGCTTAGTGCACGAGCAGTACTTC.

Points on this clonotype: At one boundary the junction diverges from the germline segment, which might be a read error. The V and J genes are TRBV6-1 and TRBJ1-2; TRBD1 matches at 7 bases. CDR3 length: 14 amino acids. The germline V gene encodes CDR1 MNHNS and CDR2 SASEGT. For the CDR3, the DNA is TGTGCCAGCAGCTTACAACAGGGGCTCTATGACTACACCTTC. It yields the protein CASSLQQGLYDYTF.

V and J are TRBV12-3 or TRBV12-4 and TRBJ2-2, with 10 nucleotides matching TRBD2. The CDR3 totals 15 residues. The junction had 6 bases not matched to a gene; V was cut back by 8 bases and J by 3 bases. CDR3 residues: CASVLAGVHTGELFF. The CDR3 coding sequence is TGTGCCAGCGTGCTAGCGGGAGTACACACCGGGGAGCTGTTTTTT.

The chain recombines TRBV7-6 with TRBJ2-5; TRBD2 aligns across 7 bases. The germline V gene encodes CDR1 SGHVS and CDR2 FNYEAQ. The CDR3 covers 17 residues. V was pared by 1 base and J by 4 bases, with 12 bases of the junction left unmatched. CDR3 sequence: CASSLEVAGAVGETQYF. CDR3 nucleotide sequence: TGTGCCAGCAGCTTAGAGGTTGCGGGAGCGGTGGGAGAGACCCAGTACTTC.

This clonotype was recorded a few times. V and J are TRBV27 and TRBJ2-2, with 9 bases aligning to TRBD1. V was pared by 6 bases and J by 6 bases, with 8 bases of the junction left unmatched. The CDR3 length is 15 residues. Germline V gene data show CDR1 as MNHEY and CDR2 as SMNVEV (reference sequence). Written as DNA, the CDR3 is TGTGCCAGCAGCGTAACACAGGGGGCGTCCGGGGAGCTGTTTTTT. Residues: CASSVTQGASGELFF.

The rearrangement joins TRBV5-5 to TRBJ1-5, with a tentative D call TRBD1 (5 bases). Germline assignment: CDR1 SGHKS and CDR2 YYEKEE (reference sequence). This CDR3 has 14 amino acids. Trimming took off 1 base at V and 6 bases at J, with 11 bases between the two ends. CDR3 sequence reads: CASSLKGLGQPQHF. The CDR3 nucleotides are TGTGCCAGCAGCTTGAAGGGGCTCGGTCAGCCCCAGCATTTT.

The CDR3 sequence is CASSLGQIYEQYF. The CDR3 nucleotides are TGTGCCAGCAGCTTAGGGCAGATCTACGAGCAGTACTTC. This rearrangement joins TRBV11-3 to TRBJ2-7; D gene uncertain. CDR3 length: 13 residues. V lost 1 base and J 3 bases, leaving 7 bases between the germline ends. From germline, CDR1 is SGHNT and CDR2 YENEEA.

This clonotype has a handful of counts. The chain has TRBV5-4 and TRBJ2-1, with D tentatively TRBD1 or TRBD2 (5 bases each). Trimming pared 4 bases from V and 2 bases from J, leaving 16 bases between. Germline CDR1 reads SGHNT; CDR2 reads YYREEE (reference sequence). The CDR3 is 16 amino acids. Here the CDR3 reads CASSAEPLGAYNEQFF. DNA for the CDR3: TGTGCCAGCAGCGCAGAGCCCTTGGGGGCCTACAATGAGCAGTTCTTC.

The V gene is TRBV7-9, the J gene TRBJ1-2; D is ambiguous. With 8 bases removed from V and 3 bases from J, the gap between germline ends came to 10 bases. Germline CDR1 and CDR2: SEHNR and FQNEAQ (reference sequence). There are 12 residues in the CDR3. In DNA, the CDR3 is TGTGCCAGCGCTTTAAGCCACTATGGCTACACCTTC. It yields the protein CASALSHYGYTF.

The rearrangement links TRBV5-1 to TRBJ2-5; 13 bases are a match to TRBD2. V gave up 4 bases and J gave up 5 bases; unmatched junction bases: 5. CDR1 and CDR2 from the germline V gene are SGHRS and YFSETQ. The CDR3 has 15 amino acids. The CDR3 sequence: CASSLRTSGGETQYF. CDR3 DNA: TGCGCCAGCAGCCTACGGACTAGCGGGGGTGAGACCCAGTACTTC.

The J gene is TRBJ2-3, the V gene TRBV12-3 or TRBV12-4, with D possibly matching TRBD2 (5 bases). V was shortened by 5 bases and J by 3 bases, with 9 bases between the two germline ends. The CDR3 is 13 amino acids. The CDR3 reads CASSALETDTQYF. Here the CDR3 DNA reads TGTGCCAGCAGTGCACTAGAGACAGATACGCAGTATTTT.

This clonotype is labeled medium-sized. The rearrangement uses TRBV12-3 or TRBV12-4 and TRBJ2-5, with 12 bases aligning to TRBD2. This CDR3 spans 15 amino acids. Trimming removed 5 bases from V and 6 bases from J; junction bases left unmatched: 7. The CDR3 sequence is CASSMTSGSGKTQYF. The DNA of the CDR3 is TGTGCCAGCAGTATGACTAGCGGGAGTGGAAAGACCCAGTACTTC.

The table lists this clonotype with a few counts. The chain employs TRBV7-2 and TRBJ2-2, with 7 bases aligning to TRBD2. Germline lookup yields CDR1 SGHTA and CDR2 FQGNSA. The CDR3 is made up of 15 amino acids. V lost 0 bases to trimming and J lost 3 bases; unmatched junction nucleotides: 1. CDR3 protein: CASSLALADTGELFF. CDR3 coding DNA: TGTGCCAGCAGCTTAGCTCTAGCGGACACCGGGGAGCTGTTTTTT.

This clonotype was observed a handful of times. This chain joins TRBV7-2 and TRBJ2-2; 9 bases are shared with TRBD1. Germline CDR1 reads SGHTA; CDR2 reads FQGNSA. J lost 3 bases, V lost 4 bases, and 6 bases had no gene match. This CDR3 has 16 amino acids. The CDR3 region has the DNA TGTGCCAGCAGCTCGGGACAGGGTATGGACACCGGGGAGCTGTTTTTT. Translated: CASSSGQGMDTGELFF.

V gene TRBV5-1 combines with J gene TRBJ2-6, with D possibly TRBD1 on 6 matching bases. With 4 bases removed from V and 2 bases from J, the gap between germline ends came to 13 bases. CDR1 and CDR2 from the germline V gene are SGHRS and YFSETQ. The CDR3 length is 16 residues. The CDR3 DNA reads TGCGCCAGCAGCCTGGTCAGGGGTCCTGGGGCCAACGTCCTGACTTTC. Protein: CASSLVRGPGANVLTF.

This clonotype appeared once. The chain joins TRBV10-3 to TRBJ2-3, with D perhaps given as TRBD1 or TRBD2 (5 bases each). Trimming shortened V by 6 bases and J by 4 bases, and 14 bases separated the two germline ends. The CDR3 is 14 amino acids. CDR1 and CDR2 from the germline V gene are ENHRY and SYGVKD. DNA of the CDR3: TGTGCCATCAGCCCCGGGACGGTAGCAGATACGCAGTATTTT. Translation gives CAISPGTVADTQYF.

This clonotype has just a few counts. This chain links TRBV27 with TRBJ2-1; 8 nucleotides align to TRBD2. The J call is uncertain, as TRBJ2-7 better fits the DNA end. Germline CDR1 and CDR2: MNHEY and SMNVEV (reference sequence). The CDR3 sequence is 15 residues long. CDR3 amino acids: CASSSGAGVGYEQYF. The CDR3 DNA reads TGTGCCAGCAGTTCAGGAGCGGGAGTGGGGTACGAGCAGTACTTC.

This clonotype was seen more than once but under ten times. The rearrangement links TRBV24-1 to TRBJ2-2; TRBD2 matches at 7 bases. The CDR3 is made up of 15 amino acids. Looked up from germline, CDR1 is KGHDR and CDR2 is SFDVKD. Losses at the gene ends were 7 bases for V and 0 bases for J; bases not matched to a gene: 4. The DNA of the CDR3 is TGTGCCACCAGGGCCGGGACTACGAACACCGGGGAGCTGTTTTTT. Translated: CATRAGTTNTGELFF.